This T cell receptor (beta chain) was captured in a study of blood T cell repertoires in COVID-19. As for the study in general: Some COVID-19 samples were acute and others convalescent; all came from the United States, Italy and Spain.

Trimming left V 6 bases short and J 1 base short, with 12 bases between. Germline CDR1 and CDR2: MNHEY and SVGAGI. The CDR3 has 15 amino acids. Assay: immunoSEQ multiplex PCR; the TCRdb copy retains only in-frame clones and omits some. The sample includes roughly 140,000 clones, less than 90% of them seen just once. The specimen was peripheral blood. The chain combines TRBV6-5 with TRBJ2-2; tentative D call: TRBD2 (5 bases). This TCR was recovered from a woman between 70 and 85 years old with acute or convalescent COVID-19. CDR3 coding DNA: TGTGCCAGCAGGAAAGACTACCAGAACACCGGGGAGCTGTTTTTT. Translated: CASRKDYQNTGELFF.